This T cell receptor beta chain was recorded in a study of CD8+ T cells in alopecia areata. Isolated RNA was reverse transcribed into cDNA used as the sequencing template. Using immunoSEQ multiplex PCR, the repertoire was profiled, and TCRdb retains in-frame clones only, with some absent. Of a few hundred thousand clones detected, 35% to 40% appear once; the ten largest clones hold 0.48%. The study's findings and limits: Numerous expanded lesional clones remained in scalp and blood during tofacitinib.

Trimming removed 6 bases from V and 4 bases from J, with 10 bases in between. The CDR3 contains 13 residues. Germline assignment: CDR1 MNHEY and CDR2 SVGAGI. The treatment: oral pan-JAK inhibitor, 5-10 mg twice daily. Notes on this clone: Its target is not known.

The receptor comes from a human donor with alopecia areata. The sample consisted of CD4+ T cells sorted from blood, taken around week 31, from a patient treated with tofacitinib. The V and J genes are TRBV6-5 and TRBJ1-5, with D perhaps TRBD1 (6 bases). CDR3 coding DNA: TGTGCCAGCAGAAACGACAGGAATCAGCCCCAGCATTTT. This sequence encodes CASRNDRNQPQHF.